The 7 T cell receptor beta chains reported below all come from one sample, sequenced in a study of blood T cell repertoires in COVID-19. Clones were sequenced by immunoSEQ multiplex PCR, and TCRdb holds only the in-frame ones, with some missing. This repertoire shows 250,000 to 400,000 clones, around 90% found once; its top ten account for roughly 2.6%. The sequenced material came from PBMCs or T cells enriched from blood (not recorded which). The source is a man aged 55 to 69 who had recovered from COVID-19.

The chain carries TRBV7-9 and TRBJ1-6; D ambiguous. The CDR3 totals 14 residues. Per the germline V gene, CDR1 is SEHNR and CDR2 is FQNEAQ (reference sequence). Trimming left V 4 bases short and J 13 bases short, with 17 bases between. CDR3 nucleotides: TGTGCCAGCAGCTCTACCTACGGGGTAGATCCCCTCCACTTT. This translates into CASSSTYGVDPLHF.

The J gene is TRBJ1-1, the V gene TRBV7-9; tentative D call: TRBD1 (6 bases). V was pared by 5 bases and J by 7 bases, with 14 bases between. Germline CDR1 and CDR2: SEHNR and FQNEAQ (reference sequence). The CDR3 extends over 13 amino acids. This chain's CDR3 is CASSIFGQSEAFF. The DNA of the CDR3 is TGTGCCAGCAGCATCTTCGGACAGAGTGAAGCTTTCTTT.

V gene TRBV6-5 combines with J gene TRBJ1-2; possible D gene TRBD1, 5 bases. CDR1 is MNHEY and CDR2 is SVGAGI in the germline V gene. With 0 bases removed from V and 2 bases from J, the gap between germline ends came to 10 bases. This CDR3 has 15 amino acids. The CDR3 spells CASSYSPSGNYGYTF. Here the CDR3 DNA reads TGTGCCAGCAGTTACTCCCCCTCAGGGAACTATGGCTACACCTTC.

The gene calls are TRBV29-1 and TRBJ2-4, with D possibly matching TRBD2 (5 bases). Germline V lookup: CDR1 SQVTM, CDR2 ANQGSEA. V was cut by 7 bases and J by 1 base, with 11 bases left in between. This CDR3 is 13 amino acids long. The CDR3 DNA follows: TGCAGCGCGCAGAGGGAGGCCAAAAACATTCAGTACTTC. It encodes CSAQREAKNIQYF.

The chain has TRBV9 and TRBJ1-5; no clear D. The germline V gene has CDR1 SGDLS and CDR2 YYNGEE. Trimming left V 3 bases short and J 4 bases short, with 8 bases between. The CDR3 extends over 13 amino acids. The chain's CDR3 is CASSAGVNQPQHF. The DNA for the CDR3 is TGTGCCAGCAGCGCAGGCGTAAATCAGCCCCAGCATTTT.

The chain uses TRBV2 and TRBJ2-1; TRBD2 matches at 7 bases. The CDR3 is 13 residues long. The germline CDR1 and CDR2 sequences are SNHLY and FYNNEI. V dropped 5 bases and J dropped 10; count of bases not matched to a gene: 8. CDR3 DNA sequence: TGTGCCAGCAGTTCCCGACTAGCTCTAGAGCAGTTCTTC. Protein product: CASSSRLALEQFF.

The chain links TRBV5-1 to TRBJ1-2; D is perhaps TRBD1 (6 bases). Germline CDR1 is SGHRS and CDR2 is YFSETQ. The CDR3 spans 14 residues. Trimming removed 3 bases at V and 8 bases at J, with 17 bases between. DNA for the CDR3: TGCGCCAGCAGCTCCCAGGATGGGGGCGCAGGCTACACCTTC. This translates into CASSSQDGGAGYTF.